This is a list of T cell receptor beta chains from one sample in a study of response to subunit inactivated influenza vaccine. Via MiXCR, TCRdb re-called the RT-PCR reads, giving one row per CDR3 protein. The table shows around 760,000 distinct CDR3 sequences, with more than 11% occurring only once. This sample comprised PBMCs from blood, obtained roughly 2 weeks before vaccination. All receptors come from a man aged 45 to 65 who received an inactivated influenza vaccine. The CDR3 runs from the conserved cysteine through the conserved F or W. Fields, in order: V gene, D gene, J gene, clone size, CDR3 protein, CDR3 DNA. D genes are given only for firm matches. For some rows the clone size is stated as once, few or many, or as a class when expanded; others skip it.

TRBV6-1	TRBD1	TRBJ2-7	-	CASRPTRGFWLEQYF	TGTGCCAGCAGGCCTACCAGGGGGTTTTGGCTCGAGCAGTACTTC
TRBV24-1	TRBD1	TRBJ2-2	few	CATSDTGQGNTGELFF	TGTGCCACCAGTGACACGGGACAGGGGAACACCGGGGAGCTGTTTTTT
TRBV29-1	TRBD2	TRBJ2-5	few	CSVEVLAAQETQYF	TGCAGCGTTGAGGTCCTAGCGGCACAAGAGACCCAGTACTTC
TRBV2	-	TRBJ2-1	many	CASRALYNEQFF	TGTGCCAGCAGGGCTTTATACAATGAGCAGTTCTTC
TRBV3-1	-	TRBJ2-3	-	CASSQNLRDGEWEDTQYF	TGTGCCAGCAGCCAAAATCTGAGGGACGGGGAATGGGAAGATACGCAGTATTTT
TRBV6-2/TRBV6-3	-	TRBJ2-7	-	CASTLPLGGRSYEQYF	TGTGCCAGCACTTTGCCTCTGGGGGGCCGTTCCTACGAGCAGTACTTC
TRBV20-1	-	TRBJ2-6	few	CSASGGWDSGANVLTF	TGCAGTGCCTCCGGAGGGTGGGACTCTGGGGCCAACGTCCTGACTTTC
TRBV4-1	TRBD1	TRBJ2-3	-	CASSQESGLGTGGYF	TGCGCCAGCAGCCAAGAATCAGGGTTAGGGACAGGGGGCTATTTT
TRBV20-1	TRBD1	TRBJ2-7	many	CSAAIDRAPYEQYF	TGCAGTGCTGCCATTGACAGGGCCCCCTACGAGCAGTACTTC
TRBV28	-	TRBJ2-1	-	CASSLRQEQFF	TGTGCCAGCAGTTTAAGACAAGAGCAGTTCTTC
TRBV5-1	-	TRBJ2-5	few	CASSTPDTIAGKTQYF	TGCGCCAGCAGCACTCCGGACACCATCGCCGGGAAGACCCAGTACTTC
TRBV20-1	-	TRBJ2-2	few	CSARGMTGELFF	TGCAGTGCTAGAGGCATGACCGGGGAGCTGTTTTTT
TRBV2	-	TRBJ2-3	-	CASTSFANTQYF	TGTGCCAGCACCTCTTTCGCGAATACGCAGTATTTT
TRBV5-1	-	TRBJ2-1	-	CASSGANYNEQFF	TGCGCCAGCAGCGGTGCAAACTACAATGAGCAGTTCTTC
TRBV6-1	-	TRBJ1-1	few	CASSFQGVNTEAFF	TGTGCCAGCAGCTTCCAGGGTGTGAACACTGAAGCTTTCTTT
TRBV29-1	-	TRBJ2-7	few	CSVGGAAYEQYF	TGCAGCGTTGGTGGGGCAGCCTACGAGCAGTACTTC
TRBV5-1	-	TRBJ2-3	-	CASSGLPADTQYF	TGCGCCAGCAGCGGTCTTCCGGCAGATACGCAGTATTTT
TRBV5-1	-	TRBJ2-3	once	CASSLVAGAKVADTQYF	TGCGCCAGCAGCTTGGTGGCAGGGGCGAAAGTCGCAGATACGCAGTATTTT
TRBV15	-	TRBJ2-7	few	CATSREIGEQYF	TGTGCCACCAGCAGGGAGATTGGCGAGCAGTACTTC
TRBV6-2/TRBV6-3	-	TRBJ2-4	-	CASSYSFPDTLGMLAKNIQYF	TGTGCCAGCAGTTACTCGTTTCCGGACACTCTTGGAATGCTAGCCAAAAACATTCAGTACTTC
TRBV4-1	-	TRBJ1-5	few	CASSRGLGEQPQHF	TGCGCCAGCAGCCGGGGACTTGGGGAGCAGCCCCAGCATTTT
TRBV18	-	TRBJ2-7	-	CASSPGFLVYEQYF	TGTGCCAGCTCACCAGGGTTTTTAGTCTACGAGCAGTACTTC
TRBV12-3/TRBV12-4	-	TRBJ1-3	many	CASKGRKDGNTIYF	TGTGCCAGCAAGGGGAGGAAGGACGGAAACACCATATATTTT
TRBV4-3	TRBD2	TRBJ2-1	-	CASSQGLVASGNYNEQFF	TGCGCCAGCAGCCAAGGCCTCGTCGCTAGCGGAAACTACAATGAGCAGTTCTTC
TRBV19	-	TRBJ2-2	few	CASRDPIQRAAGELFF	TGTGCCAGTAGGGATCCCATACAGAGGGCCGCCGGGGAGCTGTTTTTT
TRBV12-3/TRBV12-4	TRBD1	TRBJ2-6	-	CASRWARTGSSGANVLTF	TGTGCCAGCAGGTGGGCCCGGACAGGGAGCTCTGGGGCCAACGTCCTGACTTTC
TRBV5-1	TRBD1	TRBJ2-7	-	CASSLDRDRASYEQYF	TGCGCCAGCAGCTTGGATAGGGACAGGGCCTCCTACGAGCAGTACTTC
TRBV12-3/TRBV12-4	-	TRBJ1-1	many	CASSLAYGDTEAFF	TGTGCCAGCAGTTTAGCCTACGGGGATACTGAAGCTTTCTTT
TRBV20-1	-	TRBJ1-2	-	CSATVSTANYGYTF	TGCAGTGCTACCGTTTCGACAGCTAACTATGGCTACACCTTC
TRBV5-6	TRBD2	TRBJ2-3	-	CASSQEGLAGRDTQYF	TGTGCCAGCAGCCAGGAGGGACTAGCGGGGAGAGATACGCAGTATTTT
TRBV5-1	-	TRBJ2-3	-	CASSLTDGADTQYF	TGCGCCAGCAGCCTAACCGACGGGGCAGATACGCAGTATTTT
TRBV6-5	TRBD2	TRBJ2-5	-	CASSLLGASGGLRGETQYF	TGTGCCAGCAGTTTACTCGGTGCTAGCGGGGGGTTGAGGGGAGAGACCCAGTACTTC
TRBV28	-	TRBJ2-4	few	CASSLRLLRAKNIQYF	TGTGCCAGCAGTTTACGCCTGCTCCGAGCCAAAAACATTCAGTACTTC
TRBV2	TRBD1	TRBJ2-5	few	CASTRDREETQYF	TGTGCCAGCACCCGGGACAGGGAAGAGACCCAGTACTTC
TRBV7-9	-	TRBJ1-1	-	CASSFGASNTEAFF	TGTGCCAGCAGCTTTGGGGCCTCCAACACTGAAGCTTTCTTT
TRBV12-3/TRBV12-4	-	TRBJ1-2	-	CASSTLGGGGYGYTF	TGTGCCAGCAGTACCCTAGGGGGGGGGGGCTATGGCTACACCTTC
TRBV7-2	-	TRBJ2-1	-	CASSLDLPSYNEQFF	TGTGCCAGCAGCTTAGATCTGCCGTCATACAATGAGCAGTTCTTC
TRBV12-3/TRBV12-4	-	TRBJ1-2	-	CASSSRRADYGYTF	TGTGCCAGCAGTTCCCGGAGGGCGGACTATGGCTACACCTTC
TRBV5-1	TRBD2	TRBJ2-7	-	CASSLRGLAETSSYEQYF	TGCGCCAGCAGCCTTCGAGGACTAGCGGAAACCAGCTCCTACGAGCAGTACTTC
TRBV20-1	-	TRBJ2-7	-	CSARTVPYEQYF	TGCAGTGCTAGGACCGTACCCTACGAGCAGTACTTC
TRBV3-1	-	TRBJ2-5	few	CASSPQAQETQYF	TGTGCCAGCAGCCCCCAGGCACAAGAGACCCAGTACTTC
TRBV29-1	-	TRBJ2-7	-	CSVEGRDTYEQYF	TGCAGCGTTGAAGGCAGGGATACCTACGAGCAGTACTTC
TRBV7-9	TRBD1	TRBJ1-5	-	CASSLSTGTHQPQHF	TGTGCCAGCAGCTTATCGACAGGGACCCATCAGCCCCAGCATTTT
TRBV9	-	TRBJ2-1	few	CASSGGPRYNEQFF	TGTGCCAGCAGCGGGGGACCCCGCTACAATGAGCAGTTCTTC
TRBV20-1	TRBD2	TRBJ2-3	-	CSARALAGGMADTQYF	TGCAGTGCTAGGGCGCTAGCGGGGGGAATGGCAGATACGCAGTATTTT
TRBV19	-	TRBJ2-1	-	CASTDPPYNEQFF	TGTGCCAGTACCGACCCTCCCTACAATGAGCAGTTCTTC